The 6 T cell receptor beta chains in this list originate from one sample, sequenced in a study of T cells in localized non-small cell lung cancer. Here immunoSEQ multiplex PCR was the method, and the copy in TCRdb shows in-frame clones only, minus some. Of approximately 4,600 clones in the sample, over 25% were seen once. Here the sequenced sample was lung tumor tissue, taken before any cancer treatment. These receptor sequences come from a man aged 35-75 years with stage II lung adenocarcinoma.

The chain combines TRBV19 with TRBJ1-3; TRBD1 might be the D (5 bases). Germline CDR1 is LNHDA and CDR2 is SQIVND (reference sequence). V was cut by 8 bases and J by 0 bases, with 11 bases left in between. The CDR3 is made up of 14 amino acids. The CDR3 bases are TGTGCCAGTTTCGGGGGGGTCTCTGGAAACACCATATATTTT. This gives the protein CASFGGVSGNTIYF. Together with reference TRBV19 and TRBJ1-3, the CDR3 gives the full variable domain: DGGITQSPKYLFRKEGQNVTLSCEQNLNHDAMYWYRQDPGQGLRLIYYSQIVNDFQKGDIAEGYSVSREKKESFPLTVTSAQKNPTAFYLCASFGGVSGNTIYFGEGSWLTVV.

There are a few counts of this clone. The chain couples TRBV9 to TRBJ2-1; 8 positions match TRBD1. The germline V gene has CDR1 SGDLS and CDR2 YYNGEE. V was pared by 4 bases and J by 7 bases, with 13 bases of the junction left unmatched. There are 16 residues in the CDR3. CDR3 sequence: CASSLSIITGGNEQFF. In DNA, the CDR3 is TGTGCCAGCAGCCTCTCAATCATAACAGGGGGGAATGAGCAGTTCTTC.

The chain uses TRBV25-1 and TRBJ1-2; no definite D call. Trimming shortened V by 1 base and J by 5 bases, and 8 bases separated the two germline ends. Germline V lookup: CDR1 MGHDK, CDR2 SYGVNS. CDR3 length equals 13 residues. CDR3 protein: CASSELFGYGYTF. The CDR3 DNA reads TGTGCCAGCAGTGAATTATTTGGGTATGGCTACACCTTC.

This clone was recorded a few times. This rearrangement joins TRBV11-3 to TRBJ2-6; 9 nucleotides align to TRBD1. Germline-derived CDR1 and CDR2 are SGHNT and YENEEA. This CDR3 is 17 amino acids long. After removal of 4 bases from V and 1 base from J, the junction contained 5 bases not matched to a gene. The CDR3 bases are TGTGCCAGCAGCTATAAGGGACAGGGTTCTGGGGCCAACGTCCTGACTTTC. It codes for CASSYKGQGSGANVLTF.

The rearrangement links TRBV28 to TRBJ1-2; D is unresolved. The germline V gene has CDR1 MDHEN and CDR2 SYDVKM. Trimming stripped 7 bases from V and 8 bases from J, with 17 bases between. CDR3 length equals 13 residues. CDR3 sequence: CASTSQDVYGYTF. The CDR3 nucleotides read TGTGCCAGCACTTCCCAGGACGTTTACGGCTACACCTTC.

The chain has TRBV6-8 and TRBJ1-1; D remains unclear. The length of the CDR3 is 13 residues. The V gene lost 6 bases and the J gene lost 2 bases, with 10 bases spanning the gap. Germline loops: CDR1 MNHGY, CDR2 SAAAGT. CDR3 protein: CASRATVNTEAFF. The CDR3 region has the DNA TGTGCCAGCAGGGCAACAGTCAACACTGAAGCTTTCTTT.